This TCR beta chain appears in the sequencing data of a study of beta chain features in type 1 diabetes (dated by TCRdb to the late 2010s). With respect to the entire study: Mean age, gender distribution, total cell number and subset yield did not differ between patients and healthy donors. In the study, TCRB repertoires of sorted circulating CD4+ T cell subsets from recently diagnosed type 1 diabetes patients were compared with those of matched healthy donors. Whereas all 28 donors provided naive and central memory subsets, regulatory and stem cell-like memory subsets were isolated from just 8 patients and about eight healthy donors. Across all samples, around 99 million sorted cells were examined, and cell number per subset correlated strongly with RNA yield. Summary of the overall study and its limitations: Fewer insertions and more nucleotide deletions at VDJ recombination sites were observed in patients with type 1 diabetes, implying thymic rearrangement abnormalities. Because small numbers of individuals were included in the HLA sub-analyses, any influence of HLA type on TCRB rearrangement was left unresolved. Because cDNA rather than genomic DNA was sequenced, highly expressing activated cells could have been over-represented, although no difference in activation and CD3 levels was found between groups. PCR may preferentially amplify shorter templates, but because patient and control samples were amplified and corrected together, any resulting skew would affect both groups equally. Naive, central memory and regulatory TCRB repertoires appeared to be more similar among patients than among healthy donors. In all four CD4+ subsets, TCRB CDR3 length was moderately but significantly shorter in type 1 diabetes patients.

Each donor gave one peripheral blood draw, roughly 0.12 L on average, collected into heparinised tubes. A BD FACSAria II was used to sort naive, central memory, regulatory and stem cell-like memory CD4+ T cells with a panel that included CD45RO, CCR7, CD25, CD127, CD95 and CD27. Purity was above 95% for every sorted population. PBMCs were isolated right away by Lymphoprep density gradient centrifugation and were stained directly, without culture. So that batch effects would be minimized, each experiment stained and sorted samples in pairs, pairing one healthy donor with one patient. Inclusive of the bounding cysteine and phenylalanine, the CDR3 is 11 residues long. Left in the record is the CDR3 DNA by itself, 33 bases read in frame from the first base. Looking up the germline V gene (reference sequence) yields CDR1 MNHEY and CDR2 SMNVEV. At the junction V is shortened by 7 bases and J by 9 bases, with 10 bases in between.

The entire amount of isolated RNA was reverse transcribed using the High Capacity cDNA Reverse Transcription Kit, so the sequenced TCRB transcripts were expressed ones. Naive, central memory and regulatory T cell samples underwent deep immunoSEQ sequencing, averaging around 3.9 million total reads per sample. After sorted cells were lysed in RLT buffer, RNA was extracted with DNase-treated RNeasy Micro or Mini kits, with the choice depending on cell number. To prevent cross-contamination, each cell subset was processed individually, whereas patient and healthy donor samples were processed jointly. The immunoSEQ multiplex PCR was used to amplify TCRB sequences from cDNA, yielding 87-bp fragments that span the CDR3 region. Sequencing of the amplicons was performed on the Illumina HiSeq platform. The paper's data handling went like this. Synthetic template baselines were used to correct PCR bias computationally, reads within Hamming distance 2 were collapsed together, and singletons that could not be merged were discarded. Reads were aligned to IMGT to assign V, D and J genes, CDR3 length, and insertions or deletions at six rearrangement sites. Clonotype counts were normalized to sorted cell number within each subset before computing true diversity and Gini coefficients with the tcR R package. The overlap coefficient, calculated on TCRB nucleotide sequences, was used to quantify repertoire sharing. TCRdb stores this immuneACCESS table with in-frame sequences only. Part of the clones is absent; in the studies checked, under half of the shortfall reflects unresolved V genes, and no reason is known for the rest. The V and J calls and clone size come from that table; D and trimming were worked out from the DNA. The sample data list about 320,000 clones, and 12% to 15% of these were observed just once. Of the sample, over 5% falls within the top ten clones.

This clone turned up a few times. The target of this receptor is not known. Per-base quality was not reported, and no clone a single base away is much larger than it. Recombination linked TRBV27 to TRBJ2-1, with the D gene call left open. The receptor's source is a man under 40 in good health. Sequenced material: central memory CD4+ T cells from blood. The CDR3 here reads CASKQVGEQFF. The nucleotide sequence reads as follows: TGTGCCAGCAAGCAGGTCGGTGAGCAGTTCTTC.